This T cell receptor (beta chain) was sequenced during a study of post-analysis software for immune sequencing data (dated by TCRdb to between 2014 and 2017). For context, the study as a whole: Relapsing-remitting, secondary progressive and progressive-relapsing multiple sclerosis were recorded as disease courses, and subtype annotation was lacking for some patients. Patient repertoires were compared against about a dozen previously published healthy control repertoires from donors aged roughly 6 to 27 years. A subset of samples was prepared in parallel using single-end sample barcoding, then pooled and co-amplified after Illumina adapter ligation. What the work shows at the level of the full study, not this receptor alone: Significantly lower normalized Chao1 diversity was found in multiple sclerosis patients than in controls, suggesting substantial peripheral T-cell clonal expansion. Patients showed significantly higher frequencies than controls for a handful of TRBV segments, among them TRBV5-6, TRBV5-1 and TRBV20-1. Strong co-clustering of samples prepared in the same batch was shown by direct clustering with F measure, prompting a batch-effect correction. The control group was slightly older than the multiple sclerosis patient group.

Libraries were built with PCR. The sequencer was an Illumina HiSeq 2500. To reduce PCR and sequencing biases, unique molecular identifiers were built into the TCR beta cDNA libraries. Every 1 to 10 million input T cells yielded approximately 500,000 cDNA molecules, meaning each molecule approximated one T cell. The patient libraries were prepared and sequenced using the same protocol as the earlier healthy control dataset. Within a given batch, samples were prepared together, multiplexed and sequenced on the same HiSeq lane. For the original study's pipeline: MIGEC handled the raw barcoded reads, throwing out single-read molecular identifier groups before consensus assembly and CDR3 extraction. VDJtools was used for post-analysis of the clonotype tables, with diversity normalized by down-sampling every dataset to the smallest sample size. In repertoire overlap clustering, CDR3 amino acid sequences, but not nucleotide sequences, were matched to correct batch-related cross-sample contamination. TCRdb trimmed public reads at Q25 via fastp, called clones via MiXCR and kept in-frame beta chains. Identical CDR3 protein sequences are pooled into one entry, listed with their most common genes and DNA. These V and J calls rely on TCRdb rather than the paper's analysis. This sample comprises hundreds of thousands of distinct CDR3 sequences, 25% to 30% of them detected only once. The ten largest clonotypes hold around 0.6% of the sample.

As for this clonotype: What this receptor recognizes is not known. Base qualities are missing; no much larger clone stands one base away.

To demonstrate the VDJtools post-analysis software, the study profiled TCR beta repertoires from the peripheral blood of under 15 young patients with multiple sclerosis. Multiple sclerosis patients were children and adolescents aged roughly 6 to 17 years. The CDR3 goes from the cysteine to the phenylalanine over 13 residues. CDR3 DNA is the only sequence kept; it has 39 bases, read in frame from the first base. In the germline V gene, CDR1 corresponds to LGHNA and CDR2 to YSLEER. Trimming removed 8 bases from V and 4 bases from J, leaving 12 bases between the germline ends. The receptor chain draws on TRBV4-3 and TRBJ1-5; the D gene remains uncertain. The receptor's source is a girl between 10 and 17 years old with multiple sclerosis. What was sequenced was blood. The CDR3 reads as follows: CASGPDGNQPQHF. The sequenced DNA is TGCGCCAGCGGCCCGGACGGGAATCAGCCCCAGCATTTT.